The 26 T cell receptor beta chains below come from one sample, sequenced in a study of T cells in women clearing cervical HPV infection. Profiled with immunoSEQ multiplex PCR; TCRdb holds only in-frame clones, not every one. The sample has 11,000 to 15,000 clones. Sequenced material: blood buffy coat. These receptors came from a woman between 18 and 70 years old with a cervical HPV16 infection that either progressed to CIN3+ or cleared (not recorded which).

Concerning this clone: The CDR3 extends 3 residues past the end of the read, so its final part is completed from the germline J gene. This chain links TRBV11-3 with TRBJ2-1, with D possibly TRBD1 on 6 matching bases. The CDR3 contains 14 residues. Germline V gene lookup returns CDR1 SGHNT and CDR2 YENEEA. The germline V and J ends were trimmed by 2 bases and 4 bases, with 9 bases remaining between them. CDR3 sequence reads: CASSLRDKYNEQFF. CDR3 bases read: TGTGCCAGCAGCTTAAGGGACAAGTACAATGAG.

For this clone: The read finishes 3 residues shy of the CDR3 end, and the germline J gene is used to complete it. This chain joins TRBV6-4 and TRBJ2-6, with TRBD1 matching 10 bases. The length of the CDR3 is 19 residues. V dropped 2 bases and J dropped 3; count of bases not matched to a gene: 10. Germline V gene sequence: CDR1 MRHNA, CDR2 SNTAGT. This chain's CDR3 is CASSDRDRGAFDGANVLTF. CDR3 DNA (partial): TGTGCCAGCAGTGACAGGGACAGGGGAGCTTTCGATGGGGCCAACGTC.

As for this clone: Coverage ceases 3 residues before the CDR3 finishes, and the germline J gene fills in the end. The J gene is TRBJ1-6, the V gene TRBV2; maybe TRBD1 (6 bases). The CDR3 has 14 residues. Trimming cost V 7 bases and J 5 bases, with 12 bases left between them. Per the germline V gene, CDR1 is SNHLY and CDR2 is FYNNEI. This CDR3 reads CASIKGQHNSPLHF. CDR3 DNA (partial): TGTGCCAGCATCAAGGGACAACATAATTCACCC.

For this clone: The read ends 3 residues shy of where the CDR3 ends; the end is completed using the germline J gene. The chain employs TRBV7-2 and TRBJ1-2; perhaps TRBD1 as D (5 bases). CDR3 length equals 14 residues. Germline lookup yields CDR1 SGHTA and CDR2 FQGNSA. The chain's CDR3 is CASSPVRESNDYTF. The covered CDR3 bases are TGTGCCAGCAGCCCCGTCAGGGAAAGCAATGAC.

Turning to this clone: The DNA ends 3 residues before the CDR3 does, and the rest of the CDR3 is filled in from the germline J gene. V and J are TRBV27 and TRBJ1-3; TRBD1 matches 8 bases. This CDR3 region has 15 residues. Germline V CDR1 and CDR2: MNHEY, SMNVEV (reference sequence). V dropped 5 bases and J dropped 2; count of bases not matched to a gene: 5. The covered CDR3 bases are TGTGCCAGCAGTAGTTTGGGACAGGCTGGAAACACC. Translation: CASSSLGQAGNT. The complete CDR3 protein is CASSSLGQAGNTIYF.

Concerning this clone: The DNA ends 3 residues before the CDR3 does, and the rest of the CDR3 is filled in from the germline J gene. V and J are TRBV6-1 and TRBJ2-1; a weak D match, TRBD2 (6 bases). The CDR3 runs 15 residues. CDR1 and CDR2 from the germline V gene are MNHNS and SASEGT. V was trimmed by 4 bases and J by 1 base, leaving 11 bases between them. The CDR3 bases that were read are TGTGCCAGCAGTGCACAGGACTATTCCTACAATGAG. Residues: CASSAQDYSYNE. The whole CDR3 region reads CASSAQDYSYNEQFF.

Concerning this clone: The CDR3 end lies 3 residues beyond the end of the read and is filled in from the germline J gene. The chain recombines TRBV5-1 with TRBJ1-1; TRBD1 aligns across 7 bases. Germline CDR1 and CDR2: SGHRS and YFSETQ. CDR3 length equals 12 residues. CDR3 loop: CASSLGGQWAFF. The sequenced CDR3 bases are TGCGCCAGCAGCTTGGGGGGACAGTGG.

Of note for this clone: The CDR3 goes on 3 residues after the read ends, and that part is filled in from the germline J gene. The genes are TRBV7-8 and TRBJ2-2; 8 bases line up with TRBD2. V shed 5 bases and J 1 base; nucleotides not matched to a gene: 6. This CDR3 is 16 amino acids long. Germline CDR1 and CDR2: SGHVS and FQNEAQ. CDR3 DNA (partial): TGTGCCAGCAGCCCACCCGGGGGGGAGAACACCGGGGAG. Translated, it gives CASSPPGGENTGE. The full CDR3 reads CASSPPGGENTGELFF.

As to this clone: The CDR3 is cut off 3 residues early in the read; its end comes from the germline J gene. The chain has TRBV13 and TRBJ2-4; TRBD1 might be the D (6 bases). The CDR3 consists of 14 residues. Germline assignment: CDR1 PRHDT and CDR2 FYEKMQ (reference sequence). Partial CDR3 DNA: TGTGCCAGCAGCCGGGGACACAGCCAAGAGACT. The encoded protein is CASSRGHSQET. The entire CDR3 protein is CASSRGHSQETQYF. Combining the CDR3 with reference TRBV13 and TRBJ2-4 gives the whole variable domain AAGVIQSPRHLIKEKRETATLKCYPIPRHDTVYWYQQGPGQDPQFLISFYEKMQSDKGSIPDRFSAQQFSDYHSELNMSSLELGDSALYFCASSRGHSQETQYFGAGTRLSVL.

In regard to this clone: The read terminates 3 residues ahead of where the CDR3 ends, so the germline J gene completes it. This chain connects TRBV2 to TRBJ2-4, with 8 nucleotides matching TRBD2. This CDR3 is 14 amino acids long. Germline assignment: CDR1 SNHLY and CDR2 FYNNEI. The CDR3 DNA, read in part, is TGTGCCAGCAGGCGGGGGGAGATTAACTATGGT. This sequence encodes CASRRGEINYG. In full, the CDR3 is CASRRGEINYGQYF.

On this clone: Read coverage stops 3 residues before the CDR3 terminus; the germline J gene supplies the remainder. The chain uses TRBV13 and TRBJ2-5; a possible D gene is TRBD1 (6 bases). Germline V gives CDR1 PRHDT, CDR2 FYEKMQ (reference sequence). V lost 5 bases, J lost 1 base, and 11 bases lay in between. The CDR3 consists of 14 residues. The CDR3 loop reads CASSRGHSQETQYF. The sequenced part of the CDR3 DNA is TGTGCCAGCAGCCGGGGACACAGCCAAGAGACC.

A remark on this clone: The read stops 3 residues short of the end of the CDR3; the missing end is completed from the germline J gene. The chain carries TRBV19 and TRBJ1-1, with a possible D match to TRBD1 (6 bases). CDR1 is LNHDA and CDR2 is SQIVND in the germline V gene (reference sequence). The CDR3 covers 15 residues. The V end was cut by 10 bases, the J end by 5 bases, with 23 bases between. The CDR3 spells CATAPGGGTGTEAFF. Partial CDR3 DNA: TGTGCCACCGCTCCGGGGGGCGGGACGGGGACTGAA.

On this clone itself: The read halts 3 residues ahead of the CDR3 end, with the missing end drawn from the germline J gene. The rearrangement links TRBV5-4 to TRBJ2-1; 9 bases align to TRBD2. The CDR3 loop spans 14 amino acids. V lost 2 bases and J lost 9; bases outside the gene matches: 6. CDR1 and CDR2 from the germline V gene are SGHNT and YYREEE (reference sequence). This CDR3 reads CASSFGAGGGEQFF. CDR3 bases read: TGTGCCAGCAGCTTCGGAGCGGGGGGCGGTGAG.

As to this clone: Read data end 3 residues before the CDR3 end; the end is taken from the germline J gene. The genes are TRBV20-1 and TRBJ2-2, with D hard to call. Looked up from germline, CDR1 is DFQATT and CDR2 is SNEGSKA (reference sequence). The V end was cut by 3 bases, the J end by 0 bases, with 5 bases between. CDR3 length: 13 residues. CDR3 in amino acids: CSARPANTGELFF. The covered CDR3 bases are TGCAGTGCTAGGCCAGCGAACACCGGGGAG.

As for this clone: The read falls 3 residues short of the CDR3 end, and the missing part is taken from the germline J gene. This rearrangement joins TRBV18 to TRBJ1-2, with D hard to call. The CDR3 length is 12 residues. From germline, CDR1 is KGHSH and CDR2 LQKENI. The sequenced CDR3 bases are TGTGCCAGCATCGACTCAGCGGATACC. Translating gives CASIDSADT. The full CDR3 is CASIDSADTYTF.

Comment on this clone: The CDR3 end lies 3 residues beyond the end of the read and is filled in from the germline J gene. The J gene is TRBJ2-1, the V gene TRBV2, with TRBD1 as a possible D gene (6 bases). The V end lost 9 bases, the J end lost 3 bases, and 15 bases lay between the germline ends. The germline gives CDR1 SNHLY, CDR2 FYNNEI. CDR3 length equals 14 residues. The CDR3 spells CASAQGVSYNEQFF. The sequenced part of the CDR3 DNA is TGTGCCAGTGCACAGGGTGTTAGCTACAATGAG.

Note on this clone: Read data end 3 residues before the CDR3 end; the end is taken from the germline J gene. Other DNA sequences of this sample code for an identical CDR3. This chain connects TRBV18 to TRBJ2-1, with TRBD2 matching 7 bases. This CDR3 spans 16 amino acids. The germline V gene has CDR1 KGHSH and CDR2 LQKENI. Losses at the gene ends were 6 bases for V and 5 bases for J; bases not matched to a gene: 13. CDR3 sequence reads: CASSPLPASGNNEQFF. The CDR3 DNA, read in part, is TGTGCCAGCTCCCCCCTCCCCGCTAGCGGTAACAATGAG.

As regards this clone: The read halts 3 residues ahead of the CDR3 end, with the missing end drawn from the germline J gene. This chain links TRBV30 with TRBJ1-4; tentatively, D is TRBD1 (5 bases). Per germline, CDR1 GTSNPN and CDR2 SVGIG (reference sequence). There are 14 residues in the CDR3. Deletions cut 7 bases from V and 5 bases from J, with 17 bases between. The CDR3 is CASSPKGMNEKLFF. The covered CDR3 bases are TGTGCCTCCTCCCCCAAGGGGATGAATGAAAAA.

This clone is identified as medium-sized from frequency. The missing CDR3 end, 3 residues past where the read stops, is filled in from the germline J gene. This chain uses TRBV10-1 with TRBJ2-2; perhaps TRBD2 as D (5 bases). Germline CDR1 WNHNN, CDR2 SYGVQD (reference sequence). V was cut by 3 bases and J by 7 bases, with 12 bases left in between. This CDR3 spans 14 amino acids. The CDR3 DNA, read in part, is TGCGCCAGCAGTGAAATCGGGGTAGTCGGGGAG. The encoded protein is CASSEIGVVGE. The whole CDR3 is CASSEIGVVGELFF.

The sequenced CDR3 bases are TGCAGTGCTAGAGATCTACCCCGGGGGACAGGGAGGAGGACG. Translating it yields CSARDLPRGTGRRT. The entire CDR3 sequence reads CSARDLPRGTGRRTQYF. This chain connects TRBV20-1 to TRBJ2-3, with 9 bases aligning to TRBD1. The read terminates 3 residues before the CDR3 end, so the remaining end is supplied by the germline J gene. Per the germline V gene, CDR1 is DFQATT and CDR2 is SNEGSKA (reference sequence). The CDR3 length is 17 residues.

Points on this clone: The CDR3 end is not reached by the read, which stops 3 residues before it; the germline J gene fills it in. J is TRBJ1-4 and V is TRBV11-2; D perhaps matches TRBD1 (5 bases). Germline loops: CDR1 SGHAT, CDR2 FQNNGV. V was cut by 0 bases and J by 4 bases, with 9 bases left in between. This CDR3 is 15 amino acids long. The sequenced part of the CDR3 DNA is TGTGCCAGCAGCTTAGATGGGGGGAGTAATGAAAAA. As protein: CASSLDGGSNEK. In full, the CDR3 is CASSLDGGSNEKLFF.

To note about this clone: The read terminates 3 residues before the CDR3 end, so the remaining end is supplied by the germline J gene. The chain joins TRBV2 to TRBJ2-5; a possible D gene is TRBD1 (6 bases). CDR1 and CDR2 from the germline V gene are SNHLY and FYNNEI. The CDR3 contains 15 residues. V lost 4 bases and J lost 2, with 14 bases in between. The CDR3 reads CASSVLRTAQETQYF. The covered CDR3 bases are TGTGCCAGCAGTGTTTTAAGGACAGCACAAGAGACC.

The CDR3 spells CASSTGGRDQPQYF. Partial CDR3 DNA: TGTGCCAGTAGCACAGGGGGAAGGGATCAGCCT. The V and J genes are TRBV19 and TRBJ2-4, with TRBD1 matching over 8 bases. The CDR3 goes on 3 residues after the read ends, and that part is filled in from the germline J gene. The CDR3 consists of 14 residues. CDR1 and CDR2 (germline): LNHDA, SQIVND (reference sequence).

To note about this clone: The observed sequence ends 3 residues before the CDR3 terminus, with the missing tail filled in from the germline J gene. The chain carries TRBV19 and TRBJ1-5; no firm D call. The germline gives CDR1 LNHDA, CDR2 SQIVND (reference sequence). CDR3 length equals 17 residues. V gave up 3 bases and J gave up 2 bases, with 17 bases separating them. The CDR3 loop is CASSINHQSGGNQPQHF. The sequenced CDR3 bases are TGTGCCAGTAGTATCAACCACCAGTCCGGGGGCAATCAGCCC.

On this clone: The CDR3 extends 3 residues past the end of the read, so its final part is completed from the germline J gene. The genes are TRBV12-3 or TRBV12-4 and TRBJ2-6; the D is unclear. The V end lost 3 bases, the J end lost 4 bases, and 4 bases lay between the germline ends. The CDR3 consists of 13 residues. CDR3 DNA (partial): TGTGCCAGCAGTTTTCTCGGGGCCAACGTC. Its protein product is CASSFLGANV. The complete CDR3 reads CASSFLGANVLTF.

Worth noting for this clone: With the read ending 3 residues before the CDR3 end, the germline J gene is used to fill in that end. This sequence joins TRBV18 and TRBJ2-1; 8 bases fit TRBD2. Per germline, CDR1 KGHSH and CDR2 LQKENI. This CDR3 has 16 residues. Losses at the gene ends were 2 bases for V and 0 bases for J; bases not matched to a gene: 3. CDR3 residues: CASSPSGSRSYNEQFF. CDR3 bases read: TGTGCCAGCTCACCAAGCGGGAGCCGCTCCTACAATGAG.